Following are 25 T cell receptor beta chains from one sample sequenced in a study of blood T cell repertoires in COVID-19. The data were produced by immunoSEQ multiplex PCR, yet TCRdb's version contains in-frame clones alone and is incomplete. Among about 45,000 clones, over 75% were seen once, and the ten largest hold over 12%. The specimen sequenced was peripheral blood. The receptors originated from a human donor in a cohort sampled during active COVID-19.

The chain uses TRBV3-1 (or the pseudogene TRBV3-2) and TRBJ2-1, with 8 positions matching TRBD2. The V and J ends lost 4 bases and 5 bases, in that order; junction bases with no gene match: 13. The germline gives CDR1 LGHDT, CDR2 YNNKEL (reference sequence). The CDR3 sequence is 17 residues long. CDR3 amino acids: CASSLRPGREADNEQFF. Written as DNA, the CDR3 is TGTGCCAGCAGCCTACGCCCCGGGCGGGAGGCCGACAATGAGCAGTTCTTC.

The CDR3 DNA follows: TGTGCCAGCAGTGAACGGACTTCCAATCGGAATGAGCAGTTCTTC. Residues: CASSERTSNRNEQFF. V and J are TRBV6-4 and TRBJ2-1; D is perhaps TRBD2 (5 bases). This CDR3 is 15 amino acids long. V dropped 3 bases and J dropped 7 bases, with 16 bases sitting between them. Looked up from germline, CDR1 is MRHNA and CDR2 is SNTAGT.

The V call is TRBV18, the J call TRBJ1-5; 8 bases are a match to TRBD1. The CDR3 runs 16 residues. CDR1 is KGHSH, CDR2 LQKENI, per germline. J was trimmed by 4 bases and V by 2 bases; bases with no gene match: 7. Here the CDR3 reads CASSPSNGQGNQPQHF. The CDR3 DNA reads TGTGCCAGCTCACCAAGTAATGGACAGGGTAATCAGCCCCAGCATTTT.

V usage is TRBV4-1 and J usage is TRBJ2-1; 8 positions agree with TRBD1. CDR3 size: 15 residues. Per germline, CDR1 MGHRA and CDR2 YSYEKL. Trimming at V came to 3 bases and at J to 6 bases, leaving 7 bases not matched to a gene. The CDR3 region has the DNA TGCGCCAGCAGCCACCCGGACAGGGCTAGCAATGAGCAGTTCTTC. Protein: CASSHPDRASNEQFF.

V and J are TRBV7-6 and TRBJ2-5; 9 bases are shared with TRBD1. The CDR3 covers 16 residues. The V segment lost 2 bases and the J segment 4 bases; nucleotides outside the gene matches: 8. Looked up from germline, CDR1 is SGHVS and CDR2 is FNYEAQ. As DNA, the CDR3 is TGTGCCAGCAGCTTAATAACGGACAGGGGAAGAGAGACCCAGTACTTC. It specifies CASSLITDRGRETQYF.

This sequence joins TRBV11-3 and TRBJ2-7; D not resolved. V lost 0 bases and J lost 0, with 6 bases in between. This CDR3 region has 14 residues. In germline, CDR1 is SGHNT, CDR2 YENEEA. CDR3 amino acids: CASSLDPVSYEQYF. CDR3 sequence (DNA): TGTGCCAGCAGCTTAGATCCAGTCTCCTACGAGCAGTACTTC.

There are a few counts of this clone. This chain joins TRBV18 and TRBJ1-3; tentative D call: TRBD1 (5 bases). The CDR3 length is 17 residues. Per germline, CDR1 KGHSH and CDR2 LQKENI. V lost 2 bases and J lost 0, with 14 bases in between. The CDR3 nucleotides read TGTGCCAGCTCACCAGCAGGGTTGGACCTCTCTGGAAACACCATATATTTT. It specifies CASSPAGLDLSGNTIYF.

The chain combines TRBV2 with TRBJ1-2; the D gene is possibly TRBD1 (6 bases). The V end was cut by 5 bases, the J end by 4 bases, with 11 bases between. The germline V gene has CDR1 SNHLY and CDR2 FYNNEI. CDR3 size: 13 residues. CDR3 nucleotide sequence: TGTGCCAGCAGTACCCAGGGGAGCTATGGCTACACCTTC. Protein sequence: CASSTQGSYGYTF.

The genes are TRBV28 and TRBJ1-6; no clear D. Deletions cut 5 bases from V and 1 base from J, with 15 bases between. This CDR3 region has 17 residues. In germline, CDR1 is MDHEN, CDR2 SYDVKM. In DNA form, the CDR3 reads TGTGCCAGCAGTCGCAGAAAAGGAGGGTCCTATAATTCACCCCTCCACTTT. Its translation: CASSRRKGGSYNSPLHF. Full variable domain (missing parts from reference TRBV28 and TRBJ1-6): DVKVTQSSRYLVKRTGEKVFLECVQDMDHENMFWYRQDPGLGLRLIYFSYDVKMKEKGDIPEGYSVSREKKERFSLILESASTNQTSMYLCASSRRKGGSYNSPLHFGNGTRLTVT.

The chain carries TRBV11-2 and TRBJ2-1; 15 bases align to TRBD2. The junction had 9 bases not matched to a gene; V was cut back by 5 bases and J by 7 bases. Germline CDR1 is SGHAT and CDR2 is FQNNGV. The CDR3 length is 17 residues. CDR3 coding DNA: TGTGCCAGCAGCGGTTCGTCCGGGACTAGCGGGAGGAATGAGCAGTTCTTC. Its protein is CASSGSSGTSGRNEQFF.

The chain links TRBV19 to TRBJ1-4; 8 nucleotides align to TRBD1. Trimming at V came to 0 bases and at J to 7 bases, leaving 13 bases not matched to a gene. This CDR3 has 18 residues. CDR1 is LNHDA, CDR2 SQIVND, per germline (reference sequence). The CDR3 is CASSIDGTGERYGEKLFF. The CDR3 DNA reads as TGTGCCAGTAGTATAGATGGGACAGGCGAGCGGTACGGTGAAAAACTGTTTTTT.

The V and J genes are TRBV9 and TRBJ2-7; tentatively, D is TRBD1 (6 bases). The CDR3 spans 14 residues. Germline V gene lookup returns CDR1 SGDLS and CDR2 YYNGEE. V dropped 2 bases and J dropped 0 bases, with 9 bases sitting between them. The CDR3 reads CASSVTGSSYEQYF. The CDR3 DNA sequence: TGTGCCAGCAGCGTGACAGGTAGCTCCTACGAGCAGTACTTC.

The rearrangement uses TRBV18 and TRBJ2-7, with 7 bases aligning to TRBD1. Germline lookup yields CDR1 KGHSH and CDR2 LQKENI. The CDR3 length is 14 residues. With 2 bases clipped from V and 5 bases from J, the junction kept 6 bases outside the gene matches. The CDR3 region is CASSPATGPDEQYF. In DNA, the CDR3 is TGTGCCAGCTCACCAGCGACAGGGCCCGACGAGCAGTACTTC.

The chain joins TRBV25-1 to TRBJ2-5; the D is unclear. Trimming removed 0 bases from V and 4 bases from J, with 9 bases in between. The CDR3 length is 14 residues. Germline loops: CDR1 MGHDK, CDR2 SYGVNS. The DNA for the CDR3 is TGTGCCAGCAGTGAATACAGCGTAGGAGAGACCCAGTACTTC. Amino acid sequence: CASSEYSVGETQYF.

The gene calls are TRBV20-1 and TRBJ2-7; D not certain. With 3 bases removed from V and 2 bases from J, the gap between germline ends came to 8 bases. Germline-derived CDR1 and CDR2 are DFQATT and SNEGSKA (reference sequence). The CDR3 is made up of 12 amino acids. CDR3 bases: TGCAGTGCTAGTCCCTTAACCTACGAGCAGTACTTC. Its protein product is CSASPLTYEQYF.

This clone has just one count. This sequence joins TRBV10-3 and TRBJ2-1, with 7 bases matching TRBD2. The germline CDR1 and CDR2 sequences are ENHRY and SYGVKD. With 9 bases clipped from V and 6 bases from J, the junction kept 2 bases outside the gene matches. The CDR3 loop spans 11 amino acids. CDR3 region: CAMASGNEQFF. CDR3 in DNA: TGTGCCATGGCTAGCGGCAATGAGCAGTTCTTC.

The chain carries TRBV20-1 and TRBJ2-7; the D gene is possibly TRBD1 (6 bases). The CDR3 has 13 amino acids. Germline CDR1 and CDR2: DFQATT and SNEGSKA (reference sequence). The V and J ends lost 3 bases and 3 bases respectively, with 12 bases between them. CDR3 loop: CSASFHRDYEQYF. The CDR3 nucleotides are TGCAGTGCTAGTTTCCACAGGGACTACGAGCAGTACTTC.

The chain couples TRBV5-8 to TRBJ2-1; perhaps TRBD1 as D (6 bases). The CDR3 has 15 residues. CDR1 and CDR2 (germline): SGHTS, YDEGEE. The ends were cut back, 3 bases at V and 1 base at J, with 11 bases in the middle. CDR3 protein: CASSSAGASYNEQFF. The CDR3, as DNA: TGTGCCAGCAGCTCTGCAGGGGCTTCCTACAATGAGCAGTTCTTC.

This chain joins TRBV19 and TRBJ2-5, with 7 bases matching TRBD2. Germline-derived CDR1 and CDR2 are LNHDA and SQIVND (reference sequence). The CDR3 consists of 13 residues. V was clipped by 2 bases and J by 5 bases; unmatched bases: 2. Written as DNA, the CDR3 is TGTGCCAGTAGTATATTCGGGAGGGAGACCCAGTACTTC. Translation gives CASSIFGRETQYF.

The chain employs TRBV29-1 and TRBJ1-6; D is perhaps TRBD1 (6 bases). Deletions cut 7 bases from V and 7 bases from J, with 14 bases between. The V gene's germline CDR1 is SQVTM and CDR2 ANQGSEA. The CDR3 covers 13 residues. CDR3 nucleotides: TGCAGCGCTGCCCGGGACACCAATTCACCCCTCCACTTT. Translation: CSAARDTNSPLHF.

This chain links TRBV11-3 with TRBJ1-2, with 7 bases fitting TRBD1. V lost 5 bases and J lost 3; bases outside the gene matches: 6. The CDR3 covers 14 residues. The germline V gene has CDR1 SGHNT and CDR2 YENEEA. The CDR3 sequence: CASSRRDSYYGYTF. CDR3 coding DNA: TGTGCCAGCAGCCGGAGGGACAGCTACTATGGCTACACCTTC.

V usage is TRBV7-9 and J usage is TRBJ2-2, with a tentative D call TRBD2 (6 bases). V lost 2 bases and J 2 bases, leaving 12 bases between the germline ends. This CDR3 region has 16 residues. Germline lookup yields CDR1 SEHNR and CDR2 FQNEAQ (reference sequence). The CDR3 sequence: CASSLRGGYNTGELFF. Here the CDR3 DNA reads TGTGCCAGCAGCTTACGTGGAGGGTATAACACCGGGGAGCTGTTTTTT.

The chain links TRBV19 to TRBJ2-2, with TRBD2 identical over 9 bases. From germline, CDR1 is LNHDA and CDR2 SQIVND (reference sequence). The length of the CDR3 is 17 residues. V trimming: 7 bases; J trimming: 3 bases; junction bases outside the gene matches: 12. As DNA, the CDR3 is TGTGCCAGTAAGAAATGGGCTAGCGGGACAGACACCGGGGAGCTGTTTTTT. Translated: CASKKWASGTDTGELFF.

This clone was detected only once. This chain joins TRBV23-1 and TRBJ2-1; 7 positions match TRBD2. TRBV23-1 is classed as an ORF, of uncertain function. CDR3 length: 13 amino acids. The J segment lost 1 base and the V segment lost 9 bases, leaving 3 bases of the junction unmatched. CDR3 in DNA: TGCGCCAGGCGGGAGCGATCCTACAATGAGCAGTTCTTC. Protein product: CARRERSYNEQFF.

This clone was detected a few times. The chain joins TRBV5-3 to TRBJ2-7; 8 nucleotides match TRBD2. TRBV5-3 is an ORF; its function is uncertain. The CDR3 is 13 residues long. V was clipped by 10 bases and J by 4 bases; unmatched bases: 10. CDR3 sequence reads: CALMAGGVYEQYF. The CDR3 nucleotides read TGTGCCTTAATGGCGGGGGGAGTTTACGAGCAGTACTTC.